The following is a T cell receptor (beta chain) sequence with its context. Its specificity is unknown. CDR3 size: 13 residues. Germline V CDR1 and CDR2: MNHEY, SVGAGI. UMI-labeled 5' RACE yielded the TRB cDNA libraries. TCRdb re-called the 5' RACE reads and shows each CDR3 protein once, DNA omitted. The sample includes some 150,000 distinct CDR3 sequences. The data stem from a study of CXCR3-negative and CXCR3-positive naive CD8 T cells. General study findings and limits: Diversity was high in both naive subsets and much lower in memory cells. For CXCR3-positive naive cells, TRB CDR3s were more hydrophobic than those of CXCR3-negative naive cells.

Naive CD8+ T cells showed CD45RO-CCR7+CD27+CD95-. This chain connects TRBV6-5 to TRBJ2-2. The sequenced sample consisted of naive CXCR3+ CD8+ T cells from blood. As for subset: CD45RO-CCR7+CD27+CD95- naive CD8+ T cells expressing CXCR3 (TNR3+). The origin of this receptor is a human donor in good health. Some clones in this sample may be carry-over from other donors' samples. This CDR3 reads CASSLTQTGELFF.